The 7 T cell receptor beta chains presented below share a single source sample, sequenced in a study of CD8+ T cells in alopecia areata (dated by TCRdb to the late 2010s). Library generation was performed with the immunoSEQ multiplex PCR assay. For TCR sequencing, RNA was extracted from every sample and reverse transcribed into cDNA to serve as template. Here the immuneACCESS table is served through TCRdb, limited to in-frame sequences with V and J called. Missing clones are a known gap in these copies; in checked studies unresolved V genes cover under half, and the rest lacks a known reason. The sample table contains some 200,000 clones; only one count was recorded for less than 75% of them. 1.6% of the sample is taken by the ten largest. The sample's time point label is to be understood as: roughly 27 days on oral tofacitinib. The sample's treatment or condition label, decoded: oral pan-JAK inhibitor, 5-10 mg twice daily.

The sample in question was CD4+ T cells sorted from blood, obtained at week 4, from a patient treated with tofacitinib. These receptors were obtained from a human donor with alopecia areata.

The CDR3 bases are TGCAGCGCCCAGGGACGGGCATTAAACACTGAAGCTTTCTTT. It encodes CSAQGRALNTEAFF. The chain combines TRBV29-1 with TRBJ1-1; D is perhaps TRBD1 (5 bases). Trimming pared 7 bases from V and 2 bases from J, leaving 17 bases between. This CDR3 comprises 14 residues. Looked up from germline, CDR1 is SQVTM and CDR2 is ANQGSEA.

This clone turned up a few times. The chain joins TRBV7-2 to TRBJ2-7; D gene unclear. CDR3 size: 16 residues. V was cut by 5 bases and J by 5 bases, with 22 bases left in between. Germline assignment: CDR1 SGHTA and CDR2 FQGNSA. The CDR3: CASSRKPLDGEDEQYF. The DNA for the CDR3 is TGTGCCAGCAGCCGCAAACCCCTTGACGGCGAGGACGAGCAGTACTTC.

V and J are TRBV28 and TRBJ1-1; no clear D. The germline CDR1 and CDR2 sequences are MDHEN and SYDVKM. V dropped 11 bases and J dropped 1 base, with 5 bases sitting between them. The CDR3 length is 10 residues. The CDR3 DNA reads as TGTGCCGTACAGAACACTGAAGCTTTCTTT. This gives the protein CAVQNTEAFF.

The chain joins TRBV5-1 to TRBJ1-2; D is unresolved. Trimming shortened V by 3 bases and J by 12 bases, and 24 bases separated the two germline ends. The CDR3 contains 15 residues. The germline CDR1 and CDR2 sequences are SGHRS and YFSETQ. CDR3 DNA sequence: TGCGCCAGCAGCTCCACGTCGTCCGGGAAAATTCTGAACACCTTC. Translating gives CASSSTSSGKILNTF.

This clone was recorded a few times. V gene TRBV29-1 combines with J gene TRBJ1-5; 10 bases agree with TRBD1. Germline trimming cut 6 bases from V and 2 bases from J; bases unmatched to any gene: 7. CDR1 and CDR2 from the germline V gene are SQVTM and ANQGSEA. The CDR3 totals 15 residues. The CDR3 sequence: CSVGQGIGGNQPQHF. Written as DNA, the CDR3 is TGCAGCGTGGGACAGGGGATTGGAGGCAATCAGCCCCAGCATTTT.

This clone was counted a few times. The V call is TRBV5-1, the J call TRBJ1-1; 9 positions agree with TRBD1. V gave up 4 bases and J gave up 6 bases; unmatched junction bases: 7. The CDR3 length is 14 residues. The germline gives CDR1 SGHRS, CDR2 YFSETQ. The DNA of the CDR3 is TGCGCCAGCAGCCCGGGGGACAGGGAGGCTGAAGCTTTCTTT. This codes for CASSPGDREAEAFF.

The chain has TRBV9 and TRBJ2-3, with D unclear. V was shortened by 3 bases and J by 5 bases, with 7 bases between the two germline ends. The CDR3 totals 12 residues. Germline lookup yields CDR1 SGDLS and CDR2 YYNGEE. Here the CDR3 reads CASSAEIDTQYF. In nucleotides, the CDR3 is TGTGCCAGCAGCGCCGAAATAGATACGCAGTATTTT.